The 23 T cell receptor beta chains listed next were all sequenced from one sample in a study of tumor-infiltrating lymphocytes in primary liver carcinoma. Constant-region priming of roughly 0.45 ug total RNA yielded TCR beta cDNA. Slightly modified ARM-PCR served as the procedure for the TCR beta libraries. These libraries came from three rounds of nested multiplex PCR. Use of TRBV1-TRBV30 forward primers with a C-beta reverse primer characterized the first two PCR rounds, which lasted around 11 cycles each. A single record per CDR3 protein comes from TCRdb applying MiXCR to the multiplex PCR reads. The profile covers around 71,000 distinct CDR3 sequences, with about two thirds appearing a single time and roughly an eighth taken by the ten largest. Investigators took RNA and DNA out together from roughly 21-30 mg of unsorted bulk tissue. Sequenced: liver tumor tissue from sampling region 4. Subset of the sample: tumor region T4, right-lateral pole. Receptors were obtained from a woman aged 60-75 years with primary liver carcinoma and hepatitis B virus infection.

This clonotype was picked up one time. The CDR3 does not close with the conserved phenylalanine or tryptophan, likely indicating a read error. The CDR3 sequence: CASSRRLAGGPGHGQFS. The DNA of the CDR3 is TGTGCCAGCAGCAGGAGACTAGCGGGGGGGCCGGGGCATGGGCAGTTCTCC. The chain couples TRBV11-2 to TRBJ2-1; 14 bases fit TRBD2. The V gene end was trimmed by 5 bases and the J gene end by 12 bases; junction bases not matched to a gene: 15. Per germline, CDR1 SGHAT and CDR2 FQNNGV. The CDR3 extends over 17 amino acids.

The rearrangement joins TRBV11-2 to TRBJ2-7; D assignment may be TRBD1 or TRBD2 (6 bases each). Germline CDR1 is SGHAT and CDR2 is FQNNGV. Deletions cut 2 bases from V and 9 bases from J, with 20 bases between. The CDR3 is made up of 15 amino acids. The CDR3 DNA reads TGTGCCAGCAGCTTACAGAGGGGGGAAGTAGCGATGCAGTACTTC. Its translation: CASSLQRGEVAMQYF.

CDR3 protein: CATSESGTPTYEQYF. The DNA for the CDR3 is TGTGCCACCAGTGAATCCGGGACGCCGACCTACGAGCAGTACTTC. This chain links TRBV24-1 with TRBJ2-7; D might be TRBD1 or TRBD2, each matching 5 bases. The CDR3 covers 15 residues. The V and J ends lost 4 bases and 2 bases respectively, with 14 bases between them. CDR1 and CDR2 (germline): KGHDR, SFDVKD.

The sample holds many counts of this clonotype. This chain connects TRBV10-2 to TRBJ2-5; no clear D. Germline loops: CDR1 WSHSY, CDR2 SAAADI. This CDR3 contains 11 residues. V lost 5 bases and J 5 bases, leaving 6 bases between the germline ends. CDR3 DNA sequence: TGCGCCAGCAGTCATGGGGAGACCCAGTACTTC. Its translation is CASSHGETQYF.

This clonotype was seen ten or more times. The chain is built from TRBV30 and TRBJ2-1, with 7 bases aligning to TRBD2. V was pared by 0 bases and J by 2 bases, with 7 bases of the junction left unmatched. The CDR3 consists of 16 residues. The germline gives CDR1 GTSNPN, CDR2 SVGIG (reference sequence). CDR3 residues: CAWSVPVAGAYNEQFF. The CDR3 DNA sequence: TGTGCCTGGAGTGTACCAGTGGCGGGAGCCTACAATGAGCAGTTCTTC.

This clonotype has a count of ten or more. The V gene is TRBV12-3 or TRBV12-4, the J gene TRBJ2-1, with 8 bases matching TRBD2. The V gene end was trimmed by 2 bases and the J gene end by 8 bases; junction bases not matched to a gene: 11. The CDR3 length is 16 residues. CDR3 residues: CASSLFGAGGGDEQFF. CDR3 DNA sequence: TGTGCCAGCAGTTTATTTGGTGCGGGAGGAGGGGATGAGCAGTTCTTC.

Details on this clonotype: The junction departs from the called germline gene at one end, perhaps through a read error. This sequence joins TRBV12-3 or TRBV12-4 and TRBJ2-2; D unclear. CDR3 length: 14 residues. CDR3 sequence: CVSSIKRGTRELFF. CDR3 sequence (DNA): TGTGTCAGCAGTATAAAGCGCGGCACCAGGGAGCTGTTTTTT.

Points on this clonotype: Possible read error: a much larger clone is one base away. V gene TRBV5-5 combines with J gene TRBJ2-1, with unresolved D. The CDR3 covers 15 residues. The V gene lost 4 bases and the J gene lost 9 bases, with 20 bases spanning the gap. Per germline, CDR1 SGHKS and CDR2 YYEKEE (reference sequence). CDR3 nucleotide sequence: TGTGCCAGCAGCACCATGAGCGAGCCTCGGATTGAGCAGTTCTTC. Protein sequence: CASSTMSEPRIEQFF.

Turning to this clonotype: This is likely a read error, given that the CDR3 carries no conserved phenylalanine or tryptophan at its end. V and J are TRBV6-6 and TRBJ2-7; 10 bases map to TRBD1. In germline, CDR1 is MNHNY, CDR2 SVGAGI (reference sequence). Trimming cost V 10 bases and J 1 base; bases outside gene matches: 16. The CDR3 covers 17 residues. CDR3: CAISSAPGQGSSYEQYL. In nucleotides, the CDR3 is TGTGCCATCAGCTCCGCACCGGGACAGGGGTCTTCCTACGAGCAGTACTTG.

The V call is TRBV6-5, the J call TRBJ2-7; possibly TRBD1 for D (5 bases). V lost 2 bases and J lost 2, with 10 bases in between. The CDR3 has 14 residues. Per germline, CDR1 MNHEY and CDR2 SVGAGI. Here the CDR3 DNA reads TGTGCCAGCAGTTACCCCAGGGTCCCCTACGAGCAGTACTTC. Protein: CASSYPRVPYEQYF.

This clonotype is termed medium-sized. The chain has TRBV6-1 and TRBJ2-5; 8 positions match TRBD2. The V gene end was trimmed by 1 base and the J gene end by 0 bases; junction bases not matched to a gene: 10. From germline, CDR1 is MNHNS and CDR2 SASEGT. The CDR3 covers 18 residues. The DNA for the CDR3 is TGTGCCAGCAGTGAAGGCCTTGGACTAGCCCTGTACCAAGAGACCCAGTACTTC. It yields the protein CASSEGLGLALYQETQYF.

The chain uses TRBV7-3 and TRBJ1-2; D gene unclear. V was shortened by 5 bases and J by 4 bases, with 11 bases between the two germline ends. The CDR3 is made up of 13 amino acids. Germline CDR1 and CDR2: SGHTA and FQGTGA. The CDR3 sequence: CASSPGVIYGYTF. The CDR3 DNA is TGTGCCAGCAGCCCCGGGGTTATCTATGGCTACACCTTC.

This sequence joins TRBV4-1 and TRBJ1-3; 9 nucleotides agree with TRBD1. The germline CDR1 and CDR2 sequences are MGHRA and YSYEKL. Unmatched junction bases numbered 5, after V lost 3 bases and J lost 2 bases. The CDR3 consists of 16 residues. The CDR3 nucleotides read TGCGCCAGCAGCCATGCGGGACAGGGAACTGGAAACACCATATATTTT. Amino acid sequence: CASSHAGQGTGNTIYF.

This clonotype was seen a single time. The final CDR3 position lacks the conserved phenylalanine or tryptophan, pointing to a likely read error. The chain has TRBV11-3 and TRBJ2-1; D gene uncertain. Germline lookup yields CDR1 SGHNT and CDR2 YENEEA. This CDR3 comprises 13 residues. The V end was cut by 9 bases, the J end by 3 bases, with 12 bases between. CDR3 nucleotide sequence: TGTGCCAGTGGTGCCTGGGGCTACAATGAGCAGTTCCTC. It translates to CASGAWGYNEQFL.

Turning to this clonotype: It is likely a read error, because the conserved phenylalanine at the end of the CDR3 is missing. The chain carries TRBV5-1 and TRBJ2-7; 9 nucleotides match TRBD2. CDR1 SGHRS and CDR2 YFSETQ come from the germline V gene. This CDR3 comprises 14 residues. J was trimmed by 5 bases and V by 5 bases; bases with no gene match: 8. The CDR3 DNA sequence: TGCGCCAGCAGGTTTAGCGGGAGTAGGAACGAGCAGTACCTC. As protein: CASRFSGSRNEQYL.

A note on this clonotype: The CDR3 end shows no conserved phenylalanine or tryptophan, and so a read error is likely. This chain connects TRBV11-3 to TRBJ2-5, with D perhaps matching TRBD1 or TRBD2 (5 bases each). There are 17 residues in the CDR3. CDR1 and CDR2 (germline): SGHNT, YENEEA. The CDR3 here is CVSSLDAPGLGDETQYL. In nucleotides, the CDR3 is TGTGTCAGCAGCTTAGATGCCCCGGGGCTAGGGGATGAGACCCAGTACCTC.

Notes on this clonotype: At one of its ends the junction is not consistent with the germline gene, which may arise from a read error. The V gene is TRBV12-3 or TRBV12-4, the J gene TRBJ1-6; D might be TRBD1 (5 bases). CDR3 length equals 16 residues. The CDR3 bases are TGTGACAGCAGTTTAGCCGCCAGGGCGGCTAATTCACCCCTCCACTTT. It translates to CDSSLAARAANSPLHF.

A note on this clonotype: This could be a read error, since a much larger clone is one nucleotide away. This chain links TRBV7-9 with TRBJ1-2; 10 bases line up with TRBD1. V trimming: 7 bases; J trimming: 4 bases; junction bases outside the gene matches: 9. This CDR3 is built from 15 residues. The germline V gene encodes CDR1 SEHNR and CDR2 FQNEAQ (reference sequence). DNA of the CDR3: TGTGCCAGCAACCAACTGACAGGGGGCGCCTATGGCTACACCTTC. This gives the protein CASNQLTGGAYGYTF.

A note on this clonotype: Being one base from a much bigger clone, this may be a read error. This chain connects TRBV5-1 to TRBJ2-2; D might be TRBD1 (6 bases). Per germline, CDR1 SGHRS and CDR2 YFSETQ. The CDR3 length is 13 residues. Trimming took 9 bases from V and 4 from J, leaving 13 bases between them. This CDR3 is CATNTGSTGELFF. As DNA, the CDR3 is TGCGCCACCAACACAGGGAGCACCGGGGAGCTGTTTTTT.

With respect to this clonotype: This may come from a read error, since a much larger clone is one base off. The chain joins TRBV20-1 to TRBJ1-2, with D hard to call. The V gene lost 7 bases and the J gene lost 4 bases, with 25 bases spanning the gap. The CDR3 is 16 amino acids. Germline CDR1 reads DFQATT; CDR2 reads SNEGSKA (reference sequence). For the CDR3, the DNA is TGCAGTGGCAGCCCAGTCATGACCGGCCAGTCCTATGGCTACACCTTC. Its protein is CSGSPVMTGQSYGYTF.

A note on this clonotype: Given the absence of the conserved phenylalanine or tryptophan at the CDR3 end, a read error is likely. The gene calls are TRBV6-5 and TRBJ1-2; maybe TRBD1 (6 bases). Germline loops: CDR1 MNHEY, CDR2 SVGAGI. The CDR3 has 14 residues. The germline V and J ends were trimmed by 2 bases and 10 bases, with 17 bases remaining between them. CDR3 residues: CASSYTTQGRDYTL. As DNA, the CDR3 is TGTGCCAGCAGTTACACAACACAGGGCCGGGACTACACCTTA.

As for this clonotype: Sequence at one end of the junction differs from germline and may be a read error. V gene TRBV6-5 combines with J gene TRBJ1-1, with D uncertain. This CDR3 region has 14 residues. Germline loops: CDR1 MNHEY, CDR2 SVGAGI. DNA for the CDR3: TGTGCCAGCAGTTCGCAGGAGGCGAACACTGAAGCTTCCTTT. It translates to CASSSQEANTEASF.

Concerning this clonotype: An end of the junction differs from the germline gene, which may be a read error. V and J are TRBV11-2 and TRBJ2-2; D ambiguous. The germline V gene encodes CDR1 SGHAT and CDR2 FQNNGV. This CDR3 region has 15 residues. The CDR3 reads CSSSPPQGPTGELFF. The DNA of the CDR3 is TGCTCAAGCAGCCCTCCGCAAGGACCGACCGGGGAGCTGTTTTTT. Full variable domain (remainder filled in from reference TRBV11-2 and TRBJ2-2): EAGVAQSPRYKIIEKRQSVAFWCNPISGHATLYWYQQILGQGPKLLIQFQNNGVVDDSQLPKDRFSAERLKGVDSTLKIQPAKLEDSAVYLCSSSPPQGPTGELFFGEGSRLTVL.